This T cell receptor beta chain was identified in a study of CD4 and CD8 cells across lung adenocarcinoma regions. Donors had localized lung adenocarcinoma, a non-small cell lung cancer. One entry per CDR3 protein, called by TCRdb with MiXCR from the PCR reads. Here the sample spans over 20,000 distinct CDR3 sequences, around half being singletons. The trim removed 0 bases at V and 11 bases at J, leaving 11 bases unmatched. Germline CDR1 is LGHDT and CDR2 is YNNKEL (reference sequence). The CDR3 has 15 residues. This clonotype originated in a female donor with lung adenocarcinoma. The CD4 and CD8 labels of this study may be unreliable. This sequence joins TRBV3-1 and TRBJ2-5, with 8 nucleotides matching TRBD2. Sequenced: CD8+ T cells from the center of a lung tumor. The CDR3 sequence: CASSQDHGGAGEQYF. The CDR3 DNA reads TGTGCCAGCAGCCAAGATCACGGGGGAGCGGGGGAGCAGTACTTC.